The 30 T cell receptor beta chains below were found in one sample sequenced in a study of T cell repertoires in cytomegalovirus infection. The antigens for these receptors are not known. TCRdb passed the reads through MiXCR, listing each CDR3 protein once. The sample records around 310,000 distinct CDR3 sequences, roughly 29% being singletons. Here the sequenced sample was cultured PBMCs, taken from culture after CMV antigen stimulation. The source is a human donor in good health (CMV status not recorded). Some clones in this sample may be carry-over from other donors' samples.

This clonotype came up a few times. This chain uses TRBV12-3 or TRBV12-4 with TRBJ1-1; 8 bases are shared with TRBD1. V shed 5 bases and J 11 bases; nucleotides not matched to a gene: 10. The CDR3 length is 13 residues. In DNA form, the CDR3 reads TGTGCCAGCAGTCCACAGGGGGTGTACGGCGCTTTCTTT. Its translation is CASSPQGVYGAFF.

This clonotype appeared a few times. The CDR3 DNA sequence: TGTGCCAGCAGTGAAATTACAGCGAACACTGAAGCTTTCTTT. As protein: CASSEITANTEAFF. This chain connects TRBV6-1 to TRBJ1-1; unclear D gene. This CDR3 has 14 amino acids. CDR1 and CDR2 from the germline V gene are MNHNS and SASEGT. V lost 2 bases and J lost 1, with 8 bases in between.

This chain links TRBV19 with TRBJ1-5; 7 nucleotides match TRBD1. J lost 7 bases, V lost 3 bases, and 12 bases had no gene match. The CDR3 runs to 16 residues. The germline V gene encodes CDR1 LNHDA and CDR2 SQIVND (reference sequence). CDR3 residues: CASSIMRGGAAQPQHF. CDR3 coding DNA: TGTGCCAGTAGTATCATGAGAGGGGGCGCAGCCCAGCCCCAGCATTTT.

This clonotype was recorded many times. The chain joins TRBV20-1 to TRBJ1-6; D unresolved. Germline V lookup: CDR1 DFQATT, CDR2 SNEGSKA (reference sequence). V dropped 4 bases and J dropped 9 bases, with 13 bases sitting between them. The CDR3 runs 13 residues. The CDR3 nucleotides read TGCAGTGCTAAGATTTTGGGCATTTCACCCCTCCACTTT. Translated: CSAKILGISPLHF.

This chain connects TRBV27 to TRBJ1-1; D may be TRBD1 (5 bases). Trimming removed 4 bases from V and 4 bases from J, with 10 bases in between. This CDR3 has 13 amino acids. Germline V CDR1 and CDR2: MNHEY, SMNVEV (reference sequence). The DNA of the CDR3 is TGTGCCAGCAGTTCCGCAGGGAGCACTGAAGCTTTCTTT. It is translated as CASSSAGSTEAFF.

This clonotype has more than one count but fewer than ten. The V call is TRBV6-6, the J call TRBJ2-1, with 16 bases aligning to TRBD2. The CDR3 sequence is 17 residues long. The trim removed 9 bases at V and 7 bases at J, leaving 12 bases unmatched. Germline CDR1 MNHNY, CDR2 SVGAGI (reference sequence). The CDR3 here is CARGTSGRAGFLNEQFF. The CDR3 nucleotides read TGTGCCAGGGGGACTAGCGGGAGGGCCGGGTTTTTAAATGAGCAGTTCTTC.

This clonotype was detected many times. CDR3 protein: CASSLAGVYNEQFF. The CDR3 DNA sequence: TGTGCCAGCAGCTTAGCGGGAGTCTACAATGAGCAGTTCTTC. The V and J genes are TRBV7-6 and TRBJ2-1; D perhaps matches TRBD2 (5 bases). With 0 bases removed from V and 3 bases from J, the gap between germline ends came to 6 bases. Germline CDR1 is SGHVS and CDR2 is FNYEAQ. This CDR3 is built from 14 residues. Full variable domain (missing parts from reference TRBV7-6 and TRBJ2-1): GAGVSQSPRYKVTKRGQDVALRCDPISGHVSLYWYRQALGQGPEFLTYFNYEAQQDKSGLPNDRFSAERPEGSISTLTIQRTEQRDSAMYRCASSLAGVYNEQFFGPGTRLTVL.

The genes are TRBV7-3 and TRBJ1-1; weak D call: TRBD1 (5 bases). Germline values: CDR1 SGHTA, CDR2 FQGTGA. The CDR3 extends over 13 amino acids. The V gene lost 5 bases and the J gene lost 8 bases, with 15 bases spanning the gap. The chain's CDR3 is CASSPKLRGEAFF. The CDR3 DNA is TGTGCCAGCAGCCCTAAGCTAAGGGGCGAAGCTTTCTTT.

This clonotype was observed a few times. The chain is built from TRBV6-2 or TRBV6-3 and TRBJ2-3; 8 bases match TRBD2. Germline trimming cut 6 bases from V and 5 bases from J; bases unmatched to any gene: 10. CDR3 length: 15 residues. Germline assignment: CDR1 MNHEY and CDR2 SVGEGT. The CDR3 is CASRRSGGNGDTQYF. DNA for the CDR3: TGTGCCAGCAGACGCAGCGGGGGCAATGGAGATACGCAGTATTTT.

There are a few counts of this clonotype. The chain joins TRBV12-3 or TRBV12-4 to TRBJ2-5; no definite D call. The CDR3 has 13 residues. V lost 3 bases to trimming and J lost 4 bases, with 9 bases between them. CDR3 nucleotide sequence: TGTGCCAGCAGTTTTGGGTACCCAGAGACCCAGTACTTC. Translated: CASSFGYPETQYF.

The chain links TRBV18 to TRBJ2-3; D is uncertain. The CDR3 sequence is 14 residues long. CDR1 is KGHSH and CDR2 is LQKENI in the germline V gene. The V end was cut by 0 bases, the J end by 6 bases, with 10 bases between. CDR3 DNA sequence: TGTGCCAGCTCACCACCTACAAGGGCGGATACGCAGTATTTT. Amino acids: CASSPPTRADTQYF.

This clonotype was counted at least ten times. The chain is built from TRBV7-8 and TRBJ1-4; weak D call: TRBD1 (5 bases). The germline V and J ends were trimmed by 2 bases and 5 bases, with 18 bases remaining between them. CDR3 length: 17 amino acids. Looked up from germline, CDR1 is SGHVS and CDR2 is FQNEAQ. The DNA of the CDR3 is TGTGCCAGCAGCTTAACACGAACTGGGACCCGCAATGAAAAACTGTTTTTT. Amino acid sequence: CASSLTRTGTRNEKLFF.

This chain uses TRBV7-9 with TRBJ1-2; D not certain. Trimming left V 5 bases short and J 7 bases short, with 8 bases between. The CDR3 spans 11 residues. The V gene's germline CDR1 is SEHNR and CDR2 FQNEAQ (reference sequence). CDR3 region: CASSPAAGYTF. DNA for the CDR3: TGTGCCAGCAGCCCCGCGGCTGGCTACACCTTC. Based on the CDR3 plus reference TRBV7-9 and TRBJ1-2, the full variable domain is DTGVSQNPRHKITKRGQNVTFRCDPISEHNRLYWYRQTLGQGPEFLTYFQNEAQLEKSRLLSDRFSAERPKGSFSTLEIQRTEQGDSAMYLCASSPAAGYTFGSGTRLTVV.

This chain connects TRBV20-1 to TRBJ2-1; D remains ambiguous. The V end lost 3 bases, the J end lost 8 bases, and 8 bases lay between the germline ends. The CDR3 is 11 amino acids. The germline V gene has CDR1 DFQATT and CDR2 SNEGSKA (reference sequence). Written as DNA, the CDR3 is TGCAGTGCTAGGTGGGGTTATGAGCAGTTCTTC. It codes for CSARWGYEQFF.

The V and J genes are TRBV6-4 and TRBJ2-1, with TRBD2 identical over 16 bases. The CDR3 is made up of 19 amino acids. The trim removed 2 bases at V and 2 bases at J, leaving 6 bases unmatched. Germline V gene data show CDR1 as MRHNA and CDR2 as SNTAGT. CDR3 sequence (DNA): TGTGCCAGCAGTGACCCACCCGGGACTAGCGGGAGGGCCTACAATGAGCAGTTCTTC. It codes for CASSDPPGTSGRAYNEQFF.

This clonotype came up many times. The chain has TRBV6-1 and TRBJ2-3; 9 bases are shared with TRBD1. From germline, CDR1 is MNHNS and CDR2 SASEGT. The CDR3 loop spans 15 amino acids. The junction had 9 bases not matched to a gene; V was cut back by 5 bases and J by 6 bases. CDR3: CASSLPGQGGDTQYF. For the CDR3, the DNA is TGTGCCAGCAGTCTCCCGGGACAGGGAGGCGATACGCAGTATTTT.

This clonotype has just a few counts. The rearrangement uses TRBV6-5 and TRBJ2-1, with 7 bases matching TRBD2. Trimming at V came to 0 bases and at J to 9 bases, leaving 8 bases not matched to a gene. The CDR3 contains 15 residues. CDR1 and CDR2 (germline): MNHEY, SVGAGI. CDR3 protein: CASSYSRGRQGEQFF. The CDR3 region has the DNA TGTGCCAGCAGTTACTCGCGGGGGAGGCAGGGTGAGCAGTTCTTC.

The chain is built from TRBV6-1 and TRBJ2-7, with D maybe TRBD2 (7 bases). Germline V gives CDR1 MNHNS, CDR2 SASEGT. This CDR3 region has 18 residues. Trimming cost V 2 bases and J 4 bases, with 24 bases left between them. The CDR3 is CASSETGGSLREIYEQYF. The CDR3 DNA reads TGTGCCAGCAGTGAAACGGGGGGCTCATTGCGGGAGATTTACGAGCAGTACTTC.

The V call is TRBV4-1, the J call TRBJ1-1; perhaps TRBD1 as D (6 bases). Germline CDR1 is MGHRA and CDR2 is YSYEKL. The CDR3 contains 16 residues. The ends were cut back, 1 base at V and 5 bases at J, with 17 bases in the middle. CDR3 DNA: TGCGCCAGCAGCCAAGGTGGGAGGGGGGCGAAAACTGAAGCTTTCTTT. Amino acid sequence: CASSQGGRGAKTEAFF.

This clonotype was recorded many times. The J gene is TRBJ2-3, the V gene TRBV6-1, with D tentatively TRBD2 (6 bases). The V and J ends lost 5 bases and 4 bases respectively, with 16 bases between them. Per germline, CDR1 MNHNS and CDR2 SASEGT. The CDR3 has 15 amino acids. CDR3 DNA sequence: TGTGCCAGCAGTCCGGGCGGGGTAGCGGCAGATACGCAGTATTTT. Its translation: CASSPGGVAADTQYF.

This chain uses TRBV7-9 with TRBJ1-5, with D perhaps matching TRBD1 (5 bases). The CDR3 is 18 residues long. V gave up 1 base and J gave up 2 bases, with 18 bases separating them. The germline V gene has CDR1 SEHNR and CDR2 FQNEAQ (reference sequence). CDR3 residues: CASSLVGRDGYGNQPQHF. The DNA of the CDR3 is TGTGCCAGCAGCTTAGTTGGCAGGGACGGGTATGGCAATCAGCCCCAGCATTTT.

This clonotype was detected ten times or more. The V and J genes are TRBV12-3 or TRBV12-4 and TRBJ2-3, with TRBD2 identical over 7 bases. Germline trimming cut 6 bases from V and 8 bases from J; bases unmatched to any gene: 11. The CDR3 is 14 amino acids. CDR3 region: CASSPGGSIGTQYF. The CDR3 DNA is TGTGCCAGCAGCCCCGGGGGGAGCATTGGTACGCAGTATTTT.

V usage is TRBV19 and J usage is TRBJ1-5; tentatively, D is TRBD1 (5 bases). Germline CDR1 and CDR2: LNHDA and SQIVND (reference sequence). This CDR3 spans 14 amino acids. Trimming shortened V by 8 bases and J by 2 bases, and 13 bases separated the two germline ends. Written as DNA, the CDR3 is TGTGCCAGTGAGGCCGGGGGAGGCAATCAGCCCCAGCATTTT. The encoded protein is CASEAGGGNQPQHF.

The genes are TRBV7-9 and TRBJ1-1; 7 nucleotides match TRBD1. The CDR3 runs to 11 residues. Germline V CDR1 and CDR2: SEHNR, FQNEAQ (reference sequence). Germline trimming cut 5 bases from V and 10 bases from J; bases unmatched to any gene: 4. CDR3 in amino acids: CASSAGQRAFF. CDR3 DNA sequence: TGTGCCAGCAGCGCGGGACAGCGAGCTTTCTTT.

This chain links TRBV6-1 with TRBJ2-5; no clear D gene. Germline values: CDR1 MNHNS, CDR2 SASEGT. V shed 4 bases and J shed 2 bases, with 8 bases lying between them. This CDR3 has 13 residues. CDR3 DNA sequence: TGTGCCAGCAGTGGCCGACTTCAAGAGACCCAGTACTTC. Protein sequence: CASSGRLQETQYF.

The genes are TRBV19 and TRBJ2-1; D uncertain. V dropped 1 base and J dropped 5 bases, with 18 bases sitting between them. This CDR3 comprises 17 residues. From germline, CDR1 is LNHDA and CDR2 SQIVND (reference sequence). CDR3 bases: TGTGCCAGTAGTATAGGGCCGCTTCGCGCGAGCGACAATGAGCAGTTCTTC. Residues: CASSIGPLRASDNEQFF.

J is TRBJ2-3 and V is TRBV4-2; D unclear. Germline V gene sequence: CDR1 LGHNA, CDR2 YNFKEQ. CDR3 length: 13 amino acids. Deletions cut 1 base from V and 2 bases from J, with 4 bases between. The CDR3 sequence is CASSQVTTDTQYF. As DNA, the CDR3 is TGTGCCAGCAGCCAAGTCACCACAGATACGCAGTATTTT.

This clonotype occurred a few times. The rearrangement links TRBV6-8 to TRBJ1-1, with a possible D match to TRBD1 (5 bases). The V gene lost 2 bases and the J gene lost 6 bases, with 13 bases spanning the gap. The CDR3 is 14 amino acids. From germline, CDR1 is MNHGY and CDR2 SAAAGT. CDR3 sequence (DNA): TGTGCCAGCAGTTACGAACCCCACAGGTCTGAAGCTTTCTTT. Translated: CASSYEPHRSEAFF.

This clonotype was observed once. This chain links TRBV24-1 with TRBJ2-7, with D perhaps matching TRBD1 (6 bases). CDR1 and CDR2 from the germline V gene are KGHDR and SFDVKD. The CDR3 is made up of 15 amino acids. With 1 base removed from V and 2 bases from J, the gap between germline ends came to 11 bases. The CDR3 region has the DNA TGTGCCACCAGTGATTTCTCGACAGGAACCTACGAGCAGTACTTC. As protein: CATSDFSTGTYEQYF.

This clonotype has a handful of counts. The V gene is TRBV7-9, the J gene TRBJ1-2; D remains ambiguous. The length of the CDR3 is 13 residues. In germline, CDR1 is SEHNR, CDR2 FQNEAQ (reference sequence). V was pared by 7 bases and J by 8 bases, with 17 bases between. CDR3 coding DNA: TGTGCCAGCACCCCTACGGACCGCCGCGGCTACACCTTC. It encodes CASTPTDRRGYTF. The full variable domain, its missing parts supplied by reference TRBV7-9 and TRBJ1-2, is DTGVSQNPRHKITKRGQNVTFRCDPISEHNRLYWYRQTLGQGPEFLTYFQNEAQLEKSRLLSDRFSAERPKGSFSTLEIQRTEQGDSAMYLCASTPTDRRGYTFGSGTRLTVV.